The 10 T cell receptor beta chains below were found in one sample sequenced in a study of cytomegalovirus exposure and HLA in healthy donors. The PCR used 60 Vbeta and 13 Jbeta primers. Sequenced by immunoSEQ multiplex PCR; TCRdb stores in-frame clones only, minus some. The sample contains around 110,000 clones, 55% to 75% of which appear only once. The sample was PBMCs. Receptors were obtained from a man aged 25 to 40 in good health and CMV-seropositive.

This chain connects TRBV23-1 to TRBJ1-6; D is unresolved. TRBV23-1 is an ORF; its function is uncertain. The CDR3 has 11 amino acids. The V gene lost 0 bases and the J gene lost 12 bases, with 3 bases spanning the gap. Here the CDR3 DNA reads TGCGCCAGCAGTCAATCTCTACCCCTCCACTTT. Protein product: CASSQSLPLHF.

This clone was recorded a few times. The CDR3, as DNA: TGTGCCAGCAGTCTTACGGCGGGGGAGCAGTACGTC. Protein sequence: CASSLTAGEQYV. This chain uses TRBV28 with TRBJ2-7, with TRBD2 as a possible D gene (6 bases). Trimming shortened V by 5 bases and J by 7 bases, and 12 bases separated the two germline ends. Per the germline V gene, CDR1 is MDHEN and CDR2 is SYDVKM. CDR3 length: 12 amino acids.

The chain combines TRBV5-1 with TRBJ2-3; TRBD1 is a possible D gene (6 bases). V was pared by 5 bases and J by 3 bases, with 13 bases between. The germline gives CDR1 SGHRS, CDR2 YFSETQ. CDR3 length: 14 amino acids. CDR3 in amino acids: CASRAQGLTDTQYF. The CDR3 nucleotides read TGCGCCAGCAGGGCACAGGGCTTGACAGATACGCAGTATTTT.

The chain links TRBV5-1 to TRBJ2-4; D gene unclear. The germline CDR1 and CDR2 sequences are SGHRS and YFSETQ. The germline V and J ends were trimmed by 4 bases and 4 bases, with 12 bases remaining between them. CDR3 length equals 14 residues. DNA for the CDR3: TGCGCCAGCAGCCCACGGCAGGATAAAAACATTCAGTACTTC. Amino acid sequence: CASSPRQDKNIQYF.

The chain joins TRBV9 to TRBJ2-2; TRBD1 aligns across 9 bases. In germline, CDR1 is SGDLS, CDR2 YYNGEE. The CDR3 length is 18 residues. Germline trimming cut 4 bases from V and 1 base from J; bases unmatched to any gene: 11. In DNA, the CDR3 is TGTGCCAGCAGCCCCGATCCCGGGGACAGGGAGAACACCGGGGAGCTGTTTTTT. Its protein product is CASSPDPGDRENTGELFF.

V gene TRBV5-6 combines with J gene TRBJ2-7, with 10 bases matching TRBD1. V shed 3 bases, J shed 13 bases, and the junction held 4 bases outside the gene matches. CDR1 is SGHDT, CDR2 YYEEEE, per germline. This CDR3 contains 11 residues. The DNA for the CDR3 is TGTGCCAGCAGCTCCGGACAGGGGGTATACTTC. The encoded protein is CASSSGQGVYF.

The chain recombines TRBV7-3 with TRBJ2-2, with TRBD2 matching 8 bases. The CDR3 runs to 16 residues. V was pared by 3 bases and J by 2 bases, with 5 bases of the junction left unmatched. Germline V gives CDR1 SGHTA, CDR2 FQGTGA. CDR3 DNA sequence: TGTGCCAGCAGCTTCGCTAGCGGGCCCAACACCGGGGAGCTGTTTTTT. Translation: CASSFASGPNTGELFF.

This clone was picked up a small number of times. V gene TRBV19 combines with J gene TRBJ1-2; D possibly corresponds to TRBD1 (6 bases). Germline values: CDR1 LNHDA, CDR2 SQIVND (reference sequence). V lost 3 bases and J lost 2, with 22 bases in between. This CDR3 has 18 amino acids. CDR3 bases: TGTGCCAGTAGTATGGAACCCATCACAGGGCGGTCAAACTATGGCTACACCTTC. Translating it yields CASSMEPITGRSNYGYTF.

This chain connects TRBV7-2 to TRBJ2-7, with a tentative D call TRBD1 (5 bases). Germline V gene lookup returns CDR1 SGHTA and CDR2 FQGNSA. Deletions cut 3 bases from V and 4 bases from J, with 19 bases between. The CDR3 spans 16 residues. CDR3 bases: TGTGCCAGCAGCTTGGCGAGTCAGGGTTCTTTGTACGAGCAGTACTTC. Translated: CASSLASQGSLYEQYF.

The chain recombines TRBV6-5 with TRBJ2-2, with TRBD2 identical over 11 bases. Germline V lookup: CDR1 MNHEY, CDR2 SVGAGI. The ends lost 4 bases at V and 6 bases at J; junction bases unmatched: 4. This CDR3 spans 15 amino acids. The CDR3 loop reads CASSSLAGVAGELFF. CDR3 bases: TGTGCCAGCAGTTCACTAGCGGGGGTGGCCGGGGAGCTGTTTTTT.